This T cell receptor beta chain was identified during a study of metastatic and nonmetastatic thyroid tumors (dated by TCRdb to 2020 to 2021). Background for the entire study: Repertoires were compared across peripheral blood and tumor or nodule tissue samples from malignant and benign thyroid patients.

There are many counts of this clone. This clone's antigen is unknown. Base qualities are not recorded, but no much larger clone differs from it by a single base. No treatment had been received by any patient before thyroid surgery. Using T-cell receptor beta sequencing, the study looked back at clinical samples from patients collected from the early 2010s to the late 2010s. To prepare the library, PCR was applied. The run used an Illumina HiSeq 4000. High-throughput sequencing was used to profile the CDR3 region of the TCR beta-chain in every patient. Under the source paper's analysis protocol: A classifier to discriminate distant-metastatic papillary thyroid cancer patients was built from CDR3 differences across clinicopathological groups. Repertoire diversity was assessed with the Shannon index, and tumor-blood repertoire similarity with the Morisita-Horn index. Using fastp trimming at Q25 and MiXCR clonotype assembly, TCRdb reanalyzed the public sequencing data and kept in-frame beta chains. These V and J calls are TCRdb output, not the study's own analysis. In this sample the table shows tens of thousands of clones, around 13% of which occur a single time. The top ten clonotypes cover about 24% of the sample.

Study-level results and caveats: In both blood and tumor samples, TCR beta diversity was reported to be significantly higher in malignant tumors than in benign nodules.

Relative to germline, V is 6 bases shorter and J is 3 bases shorter, with 18 bases between their ends. The cysteine opens and the phenylalanine closes a CDR3 of 15 amino acids. Left in the record is the CDR3 DNA by itself, 45 bases read in frame from the first base. The germline V gene (reference sequence) sets CDR1 to DFQATT and CDR2 to SNEGSKA. The TCR comes from a female donor with papillary thyroid cancer or a benign thyroid nodule (not recorded which). Some clones in this sample may be carry-over from other donors' samples. Sequences were obtained from blood. The chain joins TRBV20-1 to TRBJ2-4, with no confident D gene call. For the CDR3, the sequence is CSAPPRGVGKNIQYF. The bases are TGCAGTGCCCCACCAAGAGGAGTAGGCAAAAACATTCAGTACTTC.